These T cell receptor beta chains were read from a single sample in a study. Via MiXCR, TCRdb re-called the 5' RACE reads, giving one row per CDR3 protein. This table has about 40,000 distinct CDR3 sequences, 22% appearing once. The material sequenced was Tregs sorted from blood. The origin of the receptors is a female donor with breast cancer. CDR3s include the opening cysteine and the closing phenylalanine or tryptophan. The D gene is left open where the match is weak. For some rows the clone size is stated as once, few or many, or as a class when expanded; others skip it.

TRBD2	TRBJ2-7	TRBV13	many	TGTGCCAGCAGCTTGACTAGCGGGAGGCCGGACGAGCAGTACTTC	CASSLTSGRPDEQYF
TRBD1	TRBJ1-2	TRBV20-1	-	TGCAGTGGATTCCGGGACAGCTCTAACTATGGCTACACCTTC	CSGFRDSSNYGYTF
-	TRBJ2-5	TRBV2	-	TGTGCCAGCAGGGTAGACAGGCAAGAGACCCAGTACTTC	CASRVDRQETQYF
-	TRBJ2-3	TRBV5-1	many	TGCGCCAGCAGCTTGGTTCTGTCCCTCGGGGATACGCAGTATTTT	CASSLVLSLGDTQYF
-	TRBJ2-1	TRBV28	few	TGTGCCAGCAGAACAGGGACCTACAATGAGCAGTTCTTC	CASRTGTYNEQFF
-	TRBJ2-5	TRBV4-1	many	TGCGCCAGCAGCCAAGATCTTAGTAGCCGAGAAGAGACCCAGTACTTC	CASSQDLSSREETQYF
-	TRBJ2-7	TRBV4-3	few	TGCGCCAGCAGCCAGGGGACTCCTACCTACGAGCAGTACTTC	CASSQGTPTYEQYF
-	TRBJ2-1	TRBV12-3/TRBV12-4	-	TGTGCCAGCAGTTTAAGGGGGGGGAACAATGAGCAGTTCTTC	CASSLRGGNNEQFF
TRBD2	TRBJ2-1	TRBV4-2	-	TGTGCCAGCAGCCAGGCGCCGGGACTAGCGGGGAATAATGAGCAGTTCTTC	CASSQAPGLAGNNEQFF
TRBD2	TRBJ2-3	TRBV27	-	TGTGCCAGCAGCCCCCTAGCGGAAGCTAGCACAGATACGCAGTATTTT	CASSPLAEASTDTQYF
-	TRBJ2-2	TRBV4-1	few	TGCGCCAGCAGCCGTGGGACACCGACCGGGGAGCTGTTTTTT	CASSRGTPTGELFF
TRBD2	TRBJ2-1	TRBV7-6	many	TGTGCCAGCAGCCAACTAGCGGGAGAGAACAATGAGCAGTTCTTC	CASSQLAGENNEQFF
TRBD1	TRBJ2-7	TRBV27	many	TGTGCCAGCAGGAGGGGACAGGGCTACGAGCAGTACTTC	CASRRGQGYEQYF
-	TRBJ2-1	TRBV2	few	TGTGCCAGTTCTCTGGACGAGTCCTACAATGAGCAGTTCTTC	CASSLDESYNEQFF
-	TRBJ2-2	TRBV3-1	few	TGTGCCAGCAGCCATCCGAGTCCCACGAACACCGGGGAGCTGTTTTTT	CASSHPSPTNTGELFF
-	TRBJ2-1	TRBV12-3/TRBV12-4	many	TGTGCCAGCAGTTCCGGGACTCTCCGCGGCGATGAGCAGTTCTTC	CASSSGTLRGDEQFF
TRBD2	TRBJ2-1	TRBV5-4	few	TGTGCCAGCAGCCCGGGACTAGCGGGAGATGAGCAGTTCTTC	CASSPGLAGDEQFF
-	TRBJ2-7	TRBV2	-	TGTGCCAGCAGGGGGACAGAGCAGTACTTC	CASRGTEQYF
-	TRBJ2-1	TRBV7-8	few	TGTGCCAGCAGTACTACCCCCCGCGACGGCAACAATGAGCAGTTCTTC	CASSTTPRDGNNEQFF
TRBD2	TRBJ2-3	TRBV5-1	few	TGCGCCAGCAGCTCCCTTCAGCCAGCGGGAGTACGAGATACGCAGTATTTT	CASSSLQPAGVRDTQYF
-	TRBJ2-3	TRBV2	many	TGTGCCAGCAGCGAACTGATAGATACGCAGTATTTT	CASSELIDTQYF
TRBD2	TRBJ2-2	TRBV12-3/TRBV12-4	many	TGTGCCAGCAGGCCTGGAGGCCTAGCGGGATTCACCGGGGAGCTGTTTTTT	CASRPGGLAGFTGELFF
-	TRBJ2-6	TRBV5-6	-	TGTGCCAGCAGCGGCAGGAGCTCTGGGGCCAACGTCCTGACTTTC	CASSGRSSGANVLTF
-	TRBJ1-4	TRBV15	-	TGTGCCACCCGACGCGGGGGTAATGAAAAACTGTTTTTT	CATRRGGNEKLFF
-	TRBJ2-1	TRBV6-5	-	TGTGCCAGCAGGGGTGGTTGGCGGGGATTCAATGAGCAGTTCTTC	CASRGGWRGFNEQFF
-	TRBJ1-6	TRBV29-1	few	TGCAGCGTTGGAGCGGGGTATAATTCACCCCTCCACTTT	CSVGAGYNSPLHF
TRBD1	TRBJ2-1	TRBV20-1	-	TGCAGTGCTAGGGACCCGGGACAGCCACACAATGAGCAGTTCTTC	CSARDPGQPHNEQFF
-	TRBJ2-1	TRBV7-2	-	TGTGCCAGCAGCTTAGATGCAGGCTCCTACAATGAGCAGTTCTTC	CASSLDAGSYNEQFF
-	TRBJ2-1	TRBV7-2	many	TGTGCCAGCAGCTTAGCCCAGCGGGTGCCTGAGCAGTTCTTC	CASSLAQRVPEQFF
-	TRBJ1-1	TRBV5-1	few	TGCGCCAGCAGTAATGGTCCGAACACTGAAGCTTTCTTT	CASSNGPNTEAFF
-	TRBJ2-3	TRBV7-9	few	TGTGCCAGCAGCTTAGTAGGCAGAACAGATACGCAGTATTTT	CASSLVGRTDTQYF
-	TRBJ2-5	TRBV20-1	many	TGCAGTGCTAGAGAACATAGCGCACAAGAGACCCAGTACTTC	CSAREHSAQETQYF
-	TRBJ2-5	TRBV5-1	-	TGCGCCAGCAGCTTGCGGCTTCGACAAGAGACCCAGTACTTC	CASSLRLRQETQYF
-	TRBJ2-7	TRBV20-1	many	TGCAGTGCTGGAGGGTTTGGGCAGGGGATATACGAGCAGTACTTC	CSAGGFGQGIYEQYF
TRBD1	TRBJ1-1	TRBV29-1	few	TGCAGCGTTCGTGGGACAGTGAACACTGAAGCTTTCTTT	CSVRGTVNTEAFF
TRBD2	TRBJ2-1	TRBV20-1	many	TGCAGTGCTAGAGACCCGGGACTAGAATCCTACAATGAGCAGTTCTTC	CSARDPGLESYNEQFF
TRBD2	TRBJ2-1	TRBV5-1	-	TGCGCCAGCAGTGGTCTAGCGGGAAACAATGAGCAGTTCTTC	CASSGLAGNNEQFF
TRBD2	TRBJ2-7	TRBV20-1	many	TGCAGTGCTAGAGACTTTAGCGGGAGGTTCTCCTACGAGCAGTACTTC	CSARDFSGRFSYEQYF
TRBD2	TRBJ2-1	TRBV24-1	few	TGTGCCACCAGTCTCGGCGGGAGTGGTGACAATGAGCAGTTCTTC	CATSLGGSGDNEQFF
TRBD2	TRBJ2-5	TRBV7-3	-	TGTGCCAGCAGCTTAATGGCGGGGGGGCGGGAGACCCAGTACTTC	CASSLMAGGRETQYF